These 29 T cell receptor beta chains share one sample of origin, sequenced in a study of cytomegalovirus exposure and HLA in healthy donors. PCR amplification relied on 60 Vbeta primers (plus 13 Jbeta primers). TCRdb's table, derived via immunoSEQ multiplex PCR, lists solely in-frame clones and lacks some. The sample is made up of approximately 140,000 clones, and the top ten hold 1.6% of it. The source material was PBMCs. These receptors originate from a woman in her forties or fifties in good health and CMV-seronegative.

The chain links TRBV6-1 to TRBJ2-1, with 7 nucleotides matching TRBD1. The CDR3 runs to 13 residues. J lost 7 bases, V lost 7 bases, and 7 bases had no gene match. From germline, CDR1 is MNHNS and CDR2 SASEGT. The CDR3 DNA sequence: TGTGCCAGCACCATAGACAGGGCAAATGAGCAGTTCTTC. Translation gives CASTIDRANEQFF.

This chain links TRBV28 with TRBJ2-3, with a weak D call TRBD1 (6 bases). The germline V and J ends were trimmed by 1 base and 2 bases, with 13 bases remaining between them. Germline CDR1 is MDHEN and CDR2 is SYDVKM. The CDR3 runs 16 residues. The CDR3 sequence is CASSLSLQGYTDTQYF. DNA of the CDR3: TGTGCCAGCAGTTTATCCCTACAGGGTTACACAGATACGCAGTATTTT.

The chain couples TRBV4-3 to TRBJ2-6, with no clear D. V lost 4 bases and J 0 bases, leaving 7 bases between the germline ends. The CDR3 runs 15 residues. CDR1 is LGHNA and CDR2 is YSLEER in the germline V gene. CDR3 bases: TGCGCCAGCAGCCGCAGTTACTCTGGGGCCAACGTCCTGACTTTC. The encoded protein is CASSRSYSGANVLTF.

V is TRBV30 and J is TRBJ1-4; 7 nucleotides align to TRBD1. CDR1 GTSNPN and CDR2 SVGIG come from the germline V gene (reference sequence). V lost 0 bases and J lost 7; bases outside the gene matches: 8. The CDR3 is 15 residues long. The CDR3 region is CAWSVDRAGGEKLFF. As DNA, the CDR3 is TGTGCCTGGAGTGTAGACAGGGCTGGTGGTGAAAAACTGTTTTTT. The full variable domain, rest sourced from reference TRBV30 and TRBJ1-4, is SQTIHQWPATLVQPVGSPLSLECTVEGTSNPNLYWYRQAAGRGLQLLFYSVGIGQISSEVPQNLSASRPQDRQFILSSKKLLLSDSGFYLCAWSVDRAGGEKLFFGSGTQLSVL.

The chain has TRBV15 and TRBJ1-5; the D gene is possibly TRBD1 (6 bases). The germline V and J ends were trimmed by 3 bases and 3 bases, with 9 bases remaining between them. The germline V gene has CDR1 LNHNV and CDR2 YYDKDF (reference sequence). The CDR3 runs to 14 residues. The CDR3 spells CATSSTGFNQPQHF. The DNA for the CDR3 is TGTGCCACCAGCAGTACAGGGTTCAATCAGCCCCAGCATTTT. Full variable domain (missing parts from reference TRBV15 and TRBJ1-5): DAMVIQNPRYQVTQFGKPVTLSCSQTLNHNVMYWYQQKSSQAPKLLFHYYDKDFNNEADTPDNFQSRRPNTSFCFLDIRSPGLGDTAMYLCATSSTGFNQPQHFGDGTRLSIL.

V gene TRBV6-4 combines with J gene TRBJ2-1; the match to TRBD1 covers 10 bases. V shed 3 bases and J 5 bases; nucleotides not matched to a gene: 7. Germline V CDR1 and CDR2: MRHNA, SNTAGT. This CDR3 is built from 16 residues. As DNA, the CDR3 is TGTGCCAGCAGTGAGGCGGGACAGGGGCTTAACAATGAGCAGTTCTTC. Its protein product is CASSEAGQGLNNEQFF.

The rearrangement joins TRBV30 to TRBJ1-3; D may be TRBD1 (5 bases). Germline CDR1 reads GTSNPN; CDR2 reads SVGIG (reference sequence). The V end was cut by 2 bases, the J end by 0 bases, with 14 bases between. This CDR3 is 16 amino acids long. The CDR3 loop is CAWSRDRTLSGNTIYF. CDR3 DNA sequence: TGTGCCTGGAGTCGCGACCGGACACTCTCTGGAAACACCATATATTTT. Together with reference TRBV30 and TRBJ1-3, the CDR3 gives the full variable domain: SQTIHQWPATLVQPVGSPLSLECTVEGTSNPNLYWYRQAAGRGLQLLFYSVGIGQISSEVPQNLSASRPQDRQFILSSKKLLLSDSGFYLCAWSRDRTLSGNTIYFGEGSWLTVV.

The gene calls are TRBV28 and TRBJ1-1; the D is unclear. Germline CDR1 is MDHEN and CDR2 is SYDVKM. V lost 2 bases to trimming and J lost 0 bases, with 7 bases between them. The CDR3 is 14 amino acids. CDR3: CASSLRLVNTEAFF. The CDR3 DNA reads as TGTGCCAGCAGTTTACGCCTAGTGAACACTGAAGCTTTCTTT.

Here the CDR3 DNA reads TGTGCCAGTAGTATGCTGACAGGGGACACAGATACGCAGTATTTT. Amino acids: CASSMLTGDTDTQYF. The chain combines TRBV19 with TRBJ2-3, with 8 bases fitting TRBD1. Germline assignment: CDR1 LNHDA and CDR2 SQIVND (reference sequence). The V segment lost 3 bases and the J segment 2 bases; nucleotides outside the gene matches: 4. CDR3 size: 15 residues.

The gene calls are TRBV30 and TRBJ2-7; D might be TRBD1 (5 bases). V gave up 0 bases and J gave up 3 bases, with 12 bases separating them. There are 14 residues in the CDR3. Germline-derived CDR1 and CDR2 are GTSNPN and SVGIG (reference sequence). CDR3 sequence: CAWSVPGSVYEQYF. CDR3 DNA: TGTGCCTGGAGTGTACCAGGGTCGGTCTACGAGCAGTACTTC.

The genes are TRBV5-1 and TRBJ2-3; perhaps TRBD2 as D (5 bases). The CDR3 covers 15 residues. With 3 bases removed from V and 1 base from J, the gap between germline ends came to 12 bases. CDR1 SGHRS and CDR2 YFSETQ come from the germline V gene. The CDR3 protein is CASSWGASGTDTQYF. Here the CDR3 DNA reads TGCGCCAGCAGCTGGGGAGCCTCGGGCACAGATACGCAGTATTTT.

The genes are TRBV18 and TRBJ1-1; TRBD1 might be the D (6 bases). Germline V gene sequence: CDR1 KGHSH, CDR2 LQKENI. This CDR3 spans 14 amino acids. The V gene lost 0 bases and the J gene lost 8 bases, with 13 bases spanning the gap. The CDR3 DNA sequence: TGTGCCAGCTCACCACCGGGGGCAAAGGTGGAAGCTTTCTTT. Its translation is CASSPPGAKVEAFF. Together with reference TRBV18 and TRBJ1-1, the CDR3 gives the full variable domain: NAGVMQNPRHLVRRRGQEARLRCSPMKGHSHVYWYRQLPEEGLKFMVYLQKENIIDESGMPKERFSAEFPKEGPSILRIQQVVRGDSAAYFCASSPPGAKVEAFFGQGTRLTVV.

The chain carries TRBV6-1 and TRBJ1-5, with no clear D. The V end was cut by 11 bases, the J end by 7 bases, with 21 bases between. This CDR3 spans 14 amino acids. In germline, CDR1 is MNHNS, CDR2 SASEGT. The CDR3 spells CAGRREPLAQPQHF. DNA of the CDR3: TGTGCCGGACGACGGGAGCCGCTAGCACAGCCCCAGCATTTT.

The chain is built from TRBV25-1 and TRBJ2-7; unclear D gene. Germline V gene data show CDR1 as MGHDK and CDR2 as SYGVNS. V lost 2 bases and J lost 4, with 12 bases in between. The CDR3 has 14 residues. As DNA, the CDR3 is TGTGCCAGCAGTGAACGGGTGGGTGCATACGAGCAGTACTTC. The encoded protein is CASSERVGAYEQYF.

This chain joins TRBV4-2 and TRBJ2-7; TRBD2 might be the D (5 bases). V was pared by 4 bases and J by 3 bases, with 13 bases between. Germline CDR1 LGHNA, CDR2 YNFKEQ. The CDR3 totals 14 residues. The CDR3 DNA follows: TGTGCCAGCAGCCGAACACTAGGTAGCTACGAGCAGTACTTC. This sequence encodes CASSRTLGSYEQYF.

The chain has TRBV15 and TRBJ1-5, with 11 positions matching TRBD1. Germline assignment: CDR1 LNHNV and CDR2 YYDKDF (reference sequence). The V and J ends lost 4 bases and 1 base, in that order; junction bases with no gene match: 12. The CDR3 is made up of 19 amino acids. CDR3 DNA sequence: TGTGCCACCAGCATACGGACAGGGGGCAACGTACGAAGCAATCAGCCCCAGCATTTT. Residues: CATSIRTGGNVRSNQPQHF.

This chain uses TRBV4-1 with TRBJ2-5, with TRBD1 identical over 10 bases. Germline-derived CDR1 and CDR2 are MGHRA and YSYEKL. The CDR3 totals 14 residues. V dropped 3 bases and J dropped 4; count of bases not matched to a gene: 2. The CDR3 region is CASSQRDRGETQYF. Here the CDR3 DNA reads TGCGCCAGCAGCCAGCGGGACAGGGGAGAGACCCAGTACTTC.

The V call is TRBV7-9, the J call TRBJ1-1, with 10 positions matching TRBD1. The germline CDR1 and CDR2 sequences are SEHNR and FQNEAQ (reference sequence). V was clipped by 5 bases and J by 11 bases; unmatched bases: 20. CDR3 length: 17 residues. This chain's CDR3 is CASSLRQGARDLNRAFF. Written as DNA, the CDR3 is TGTGCCAGCAGCCTCCGACAGGGGGCGAGAGACCTCAACCGGGCTTTCTTT. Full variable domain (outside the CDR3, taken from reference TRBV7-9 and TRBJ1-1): DTGVSQNPRHKITKRGQNVTFRCDPISEHNRLYWYRQTLGQGPEFLTYFQNEAQLEKSRLLSDRFSAERPKGSFSTLEIQRTEQGDSAMYLCASSLRQGARDLNRAFFGQGTRLTVV.

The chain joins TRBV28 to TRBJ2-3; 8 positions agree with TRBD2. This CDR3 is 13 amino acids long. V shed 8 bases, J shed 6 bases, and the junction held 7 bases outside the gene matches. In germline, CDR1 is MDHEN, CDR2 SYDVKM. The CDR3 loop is CASLAGWEDTQYF. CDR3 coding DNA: TGTGCCAGCTTAGCGGGGTGGGAGGATACGCAGTATTTT.

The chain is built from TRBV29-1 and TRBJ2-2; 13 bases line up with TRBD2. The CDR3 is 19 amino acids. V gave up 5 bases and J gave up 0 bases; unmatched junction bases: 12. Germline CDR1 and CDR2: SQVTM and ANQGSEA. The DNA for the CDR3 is TGCAGCGTTATGAGGACTAGCGGGAGTTTTTTAGCGAACACCGGGGAGCTGTTTTTT. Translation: CSVMRTSGSFLANTGELFF.

CDR3 DNA: TGTGCCAGCAGCTCCATTTTAACAGGGATGACTGGCTACACCTTC. Amino acids: CASSSILTGMTGYTF. The chain is built from TRBV5-6 and TRBJ1-2; D is perhaps TRBD1 (6 bases). The V gene's germline CDR1 is SGHDT and CDR2 YYEEEE. The V end was cut by 3 bases, the J end by 7 bases, with 19 bases between. The CDR3 is made up of 15 amino acids. Variable domain in full (rest from reference TRBV5-6 and TRBJ1-2): DAGVTQSPTHLIKTRGQQVTLRCSPKSGHDTVSWYQQALGQGPQFIFQYYEEEERQRGNFPDRFSGHQFPNYSSELNVNALLLGDSALYLCASSSILTGMTGYTFGSGTRLTVV.

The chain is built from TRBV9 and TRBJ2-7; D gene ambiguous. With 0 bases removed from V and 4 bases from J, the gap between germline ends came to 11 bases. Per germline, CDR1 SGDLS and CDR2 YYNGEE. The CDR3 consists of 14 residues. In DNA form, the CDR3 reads TGTGCCAGCAGCGTAGTACATTTTTCGTACGAGCAGTACTTC. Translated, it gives CASSVVHFSYEQYF.

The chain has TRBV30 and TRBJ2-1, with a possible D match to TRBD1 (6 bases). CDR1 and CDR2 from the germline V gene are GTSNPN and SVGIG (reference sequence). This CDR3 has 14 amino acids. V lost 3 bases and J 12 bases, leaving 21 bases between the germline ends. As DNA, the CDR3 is TGTGCCTGGAGGGACCTCGGGACAACCGTGACGCAGTTCTTC. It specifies CAWRDLGTTVTQFF.

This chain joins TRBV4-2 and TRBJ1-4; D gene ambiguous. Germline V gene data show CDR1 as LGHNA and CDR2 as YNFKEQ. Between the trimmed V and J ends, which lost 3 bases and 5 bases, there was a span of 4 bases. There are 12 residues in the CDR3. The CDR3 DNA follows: TGTGCCAGCAGCCACGGGAATGAAAAACTGTTTTTT. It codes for CASSHGNEKLFF.

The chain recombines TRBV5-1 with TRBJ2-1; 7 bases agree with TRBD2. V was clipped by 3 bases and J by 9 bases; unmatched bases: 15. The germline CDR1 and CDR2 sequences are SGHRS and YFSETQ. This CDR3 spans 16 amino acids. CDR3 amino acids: CASSYRPEGGQGEQFF. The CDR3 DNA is TGCGCCAGCAGCTATCGGCCTGAGGGAGGGCAAGGTGAGCAGTTCTTC.

The chain's CDR3 is CASSYNSGETQYF. The CDR3 DNA sequence: TGTGCCAGCAGTTACAACTCGGGGGAGACCCAGTACTTC. The V and J genes are TRBV6-5 and TRBJ2-5; a possible D gene is TRBD2 (5 bases). Trimming shortened V by 2 bases and J by 5 bases, and 9 bases separated the two germline ends. CDR1 is MNHEY, CDR2 SVGAGI, per germline. The CDR3 sequence is 13 residues long.

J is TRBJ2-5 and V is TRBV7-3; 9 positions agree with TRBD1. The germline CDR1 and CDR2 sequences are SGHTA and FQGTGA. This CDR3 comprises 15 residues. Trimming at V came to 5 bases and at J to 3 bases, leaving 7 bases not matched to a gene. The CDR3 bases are TGTGCCAGCAGCAAGTGGGGGACAGGGAAAGAGACCCAGTACTTC. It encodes CASSKWGTGKETQYF. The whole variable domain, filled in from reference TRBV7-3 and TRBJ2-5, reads GAGVSQTPSNKVTEKGKYVELRCDPISGHTALYWYRQSLGQGPEFLIYFQGTGAADDSGLPNDRFFAVRPEGSVSTLKIQRTERGDSAVYLCASSKWGTGKETQYFGPGTRLLVL.

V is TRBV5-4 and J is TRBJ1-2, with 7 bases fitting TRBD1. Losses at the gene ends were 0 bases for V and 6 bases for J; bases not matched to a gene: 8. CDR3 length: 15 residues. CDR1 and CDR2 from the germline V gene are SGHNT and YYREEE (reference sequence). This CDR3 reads CASSLVTGVGDGYTF. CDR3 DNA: TGTGCCAGCAGCTTGGTCACAGGGGTAGGAGATGGCTACACCTTC.

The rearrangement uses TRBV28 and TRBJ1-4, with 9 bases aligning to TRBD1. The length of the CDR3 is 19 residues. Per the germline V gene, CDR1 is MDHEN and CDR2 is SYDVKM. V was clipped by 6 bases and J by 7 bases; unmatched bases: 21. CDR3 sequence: CASSTPDRGARGYTEKLFF. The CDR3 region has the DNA TGTGCCAGCAGCACGCCCGACAGGGGGGCGCGGGGTTATACTGAAAAACTGTTTTTT. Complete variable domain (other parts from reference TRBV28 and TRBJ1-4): DVKVTQSSRYLVKRTGEKVFLECVQDMDHENMFWYRQDPGLGLRLIYFSYDVKMKEKGDIPEGYSVSREKKERFSLILESASTNQTSMYLCASSTPDRGARGYTEKLFFGSGTQLSVL.